This TCR beta chain was sequenced in a study of cytomegalovirus exposure and HLA in healthy donors. Study results and limitations: In a later analysis, a missense DCLRE1C variant was linked to TCR beta V- and J-gene trimming.

The PCR employed 60 Vbeta primers together with 13 Jbeta primers. TCRdb's table, derived via immunoSEQ multiplex PCR, lists solely in-frame clones and lacks some. The sample carries hundreds of thousands of clones, over 80% recorded once. The germline gives CDR1 KGHSH, CDR2 LQKENI. This CDR3 is built from 18 residues. V lost 3 bases and J lost 2; bases outside the gene matches: 13. On this clone: The antigen remains undetermined.

Sequencing used PBMCs. The rearrangement uses TRBV18 and TRBJ1-2; TRBD1 agrees at 9 bases. The clonotype was recovered from a boy aged 2 to 10 in good health and CMV-seronegative. The CDR3 here is CASSPTTGTGFYNYGYTF. In nucleotides, the CDR3 is TGTGCCAGCTCACCCACGACCGGGACAGGGTTTTACAACTATGGCTACACCTTC.